The rows below give T cell receptor beta chains drawn from one sample of a study of OX40 agonist ivuxolimab in advanced cancers. Produced via immunoSEQ multiplex PCR; TCRdb's table is partial and in-frame only. This table holds about 24 clones. Sequenced here: CD4+ or CD8+ T cells sorted from blood, sampled in a trial of the OX40 agonist ivuxolimab. Source of these receptors: an adult with an advanced solid tumor such as melanoma, head and neck, liver or kidney cancer. Both conserved end residues are part of each CDR3. The order of the fields is J gene, V gene, CDR3 protein.

>TRBJ1-2|TRBV11-3
CASSPDGKTYGYTF
>TRBJ2-3|TRBV11-3
CASSLLVGPGDTQYF
>TRBJ2-2|TRBV29-1
CSAQGTNTGELFF
>TRBJ2-1|TRBV6-8
CASSYPSGQGGNEQFF
>TRBJ2-2|TRBV15
CATGSGREDTGELFF
>TRBJ1-1|TRBV19
CASSETMNTEAFF
>TRBJ2-1|TRBV19
CASSTQGDFSLPFNEQFF
>TRBJ1-2|TRBV11-3
CASSPAGAKYGYTF
>TRBJ2-5|TRBV29-1
CSVDTGEETQYF
>TRBJ1-2|TRBV18
CASSPGGNGYTF